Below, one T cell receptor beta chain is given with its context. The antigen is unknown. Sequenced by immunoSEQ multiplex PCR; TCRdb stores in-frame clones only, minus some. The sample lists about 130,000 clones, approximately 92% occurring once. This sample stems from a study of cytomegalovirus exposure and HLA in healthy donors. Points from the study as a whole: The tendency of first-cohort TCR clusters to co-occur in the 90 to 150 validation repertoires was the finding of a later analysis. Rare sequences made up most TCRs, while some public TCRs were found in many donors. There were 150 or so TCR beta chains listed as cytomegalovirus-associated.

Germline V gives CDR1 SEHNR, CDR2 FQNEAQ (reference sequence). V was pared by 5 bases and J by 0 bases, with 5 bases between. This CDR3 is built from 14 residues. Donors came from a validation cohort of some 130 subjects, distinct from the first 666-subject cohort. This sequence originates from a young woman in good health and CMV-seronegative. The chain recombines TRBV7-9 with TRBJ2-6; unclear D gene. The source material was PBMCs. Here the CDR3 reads CASSSLSGANVLTF. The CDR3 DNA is TGTGCCAGCAGCAGCCTCTCTGGGGCCAACGTCCTGACTTTC.